This T cell receptor beta chain was recorded in a study of T cells in Graves' hyperthyroidism and ophthalmopathy. There were TCR beta CDR3 regions amplified from RNA transcripts. RT-PCR in the first round (using the HTBI primer set) targeted the TCR CDR3. One entry per CDR3 protein, called by TCRdb with MiXCR from the multiplex PCR reads. The table records hundreds of thousands of distinct CDR3 sequences, about 14% of them present only once. This CDR3 is built from 13 residues. Trimming removed 3 bases from V and 9 bases from J; junction bases left unmatched: 6. Germline loops: CDR1 SGHTA, CDR2 FQGNSA. This clonotype was detected ten times or more.

This chain joins TRBV7-2 and TRBJ2-3; 7 nucleotides align to TRBD2. This TCR derives from a man aged 50 to 59 with Graves' ophthalmopathy. The source material was blood. CDR3 protein: CASSLGSGMTQYF. Written as DNA, the CDR3 is TGTGCCAGCAGCTTGGGAAGCGGGATGACGCAGTATTTT.